The rows below give T cell receptor beta chains drawn from one sample of a study of control samples from healthy donors and cancer patients. Data came from immunoSEQ multiplex PCR; TCRdb stores just in-frame clones and leaves some out. This table has 140,000 to 150,000 clones, about nine tenths appearing once. Material: blood. The receptors shown here come from a man aged 30 to 45 in good health. Each CDR3 is given with its conserved first and last residue. The D gene is left open where the match is weak. Rows give clone size only sometimes, using once, few, many, or a class for an expanded clone.

v_gene	abundance	len	d_gene	j_gene	CDR3aa	CDR3nt
TRBV5-4	.	17	.	TRBJ2-6	CASSQKTGGSGANVLTF	TGTGCCAGCAGCCAAAAAACAGGCGGGTCTGGGGCCAACGTCCTGACTTTC
TRBV19	.	14	.	TRBJ2-7	CASSIQGGYHEQYF	TGTGCCAGTAGTATTCAGGGAGGATATCACGAGCAGTACTTC
TRBV19	.	13	.	TRBJ2-7	CASSTTGAYEQYF	TGTGCCAGTAGTACGACTGGAGCTTACGAGCAGTACTTC
TRBV5-8	.	15	.	TRBJ1-2	CASSWLDSANYGYTF	TGTGCCAGCAGCTGGTTAGACAGTGCTAACTATGGCTACACCTTC
TRBV7-8	.	14	.	TRBJ1-6	CASSIRGINSPLHF	TGTGCCAGCAGCATAAGGGGGATTAATTCACCCCTCCACTTT
TRBV7-9	once	18	.	TRBJ1-6	CASSPIIEGGQYNSPLHF	TGTGCCAGCAGCCCGATTATTGAGGGAGGCCAGTATAATTCACCCCTCCACTTT
TRBV19	once	16	TRBD1	TRBJ1-2	CASSYIPGQGGYGYTF	TGTGCCAGTAGTTACATCCCGGGACAGGGAGGGTATGGCTACACCTTC
TRBV7-2	.	19	TRBD2	TRBJ2-5	CASSLGPFRRGLYQETQYF	TGTGCCAGCAGCTTAGGGCCCTTTCGAAGGGGACTATACCAAGAGACCCAGTACTTC
TRBV7-9	.	13	.	TRBJ2-7	CASSYDNSYEQYF	TGTGCCAGCAGCTATGACAACTCCTACGAGCAGTACTTC
TRBV10-3	.	16	.	TRBJ1-1	CAISEVRDGMNTEAFF	TGTGCCATCAGTGAGGTGCGGGACGGGATGAACACTGAAGCTTTCTTT
TRBV5-1	.	16	TRBD1	TRBJ1-5	CASSLGHGDSNQPQHF	TGCGCCAGCAGCTTGGGCCACGGGGACAGTAATCAGCCCCAGCATTTT
TRBV6-6	.	16	TRBD1	TRBJ1-2	CASSYPGQGLHYGYTF	TGTGCCAGCAGTTACCCGGGACAGGGGTTACACTATGGCTACACCTTC
TRBV4-3	.	13	.	TRBJ1-4	CASSQDGDEKLFF	TGCGCCAGCAGCCAAGATGGGGATGAAAAACTGTTTTTT
TRBV7-3	.	16	.	TRBJ1-3	CASSSPPFSGRNTIYF	TGTGCCAGCAGCTCCCCACCGTTTTCAGGGAGAAACACCATATATTTT
TRBV10-3	.	13	.	TRBJ2-1	CAISDGSLGEQFF	TGTGCCATCAGTGACGGGAGCTTAGGGGAGCAGTTCTTC
TRBV14	.	21	.	TRBJ2-7	CASSQVSSGRLEGEPNYEQYF	TGTGCCAGCAGCCAAGTCAGTTCGGGACGCCTGGAGGGGGAGCCGAACTACGAGCAGTACTTC
TRBV6-2/TRBV6-3	.	11	.	TRBJ2-7	CASSYFYEQYF	TGTGCCAGCAGTTATTTCTACGAGCAGTACTTC
TRBV5-6	.	15	.	TRBJ2-5	CASSGRTPHQETQYF	TGTGCCAGCAGCGGCCGGACCCCCCACCAAGAGACCCAGTACTTC
TRBV10-3	.	17	.	TRBJ2-3	CAISNTRASPLADTQYF	TGTGCCATCAGTAACACGCGGGCTAGCCCCTTGGCAGATACGCAGTATTTT
TRBV24-1	once	15	.	TRBJ2-5	CATLKTYMYQETQYF	TGTGCCACCTTAAAAACTTACATGTACCAAGAGACCCAGTACTTC
TRBV6-2/TRBV6-3	.	15	.	TRBJ2-3	CASSWGGLISDTQYF	TGTGCCAGCAGTTGGGGGGGGCTTATTTCAGATACGCAGTATTTT
TRBV13	.	18	TRBD1	TRBJ2-3	CASSLGLGRQGGGDTQYF	TGTGCCAGCAGCTTAGGCCTTGGTAGACAGGGGGGAGGAGATACGCAGTATTTT
TRBV27	.	14	.	TRBJ1-2	CASSPSGSTYGYTF	TGTGCCAGCAGCCCTTCGGGGAGCACCTATGGCTACACCTTC
TRBV6-4	.	13	.	TRBJ1-1	CASMVEANTEAFF	TGTGCCAGCATGGTTGAGGCAAACACTGAAGCTTTCTTT
TRBV2	.	15	.	TRBJ1-5	CASFGQGPYNQPQHF	TGTGCCAGCTTTGGGCAGGGTCCCTACAATCAGCCCCAGCATTTT
TRBV25-1	once	15	.	TRBJ2-6	CASRRGGSGANVLTF	TGTGCCAGCAGGAGGGGGGGCTCTGGGGCCAACGTCCTGACTTTC